This record concerns one T cell receptor (beta chain) sequence. At one boundary the junction diverges from the germline segment, which might be a read error. Amplification of TCR alpha and beta CDR3 regions from RNA used iRepertoire nested multiplex PCR. Tissue mRNA or PBMC total RNA, roughly 90-400 ng, went into one-step reverse transcription and amplification. Using its own MiXCR run on the multiplex PCR reads, TCRdb lists one record per CDR3 protein. Counted here are about 380,000 distinct CDR3 sequences, more than 35% occurring once; the ten biggest clones make up more than 10%. The sample belongs to a study of glioma-infiltrating T cells. Study as a whole: Before surgery, glioma patients received dexamethasone for at most six days.

The CDR3 sequence is 15 residues long. Germline V gene lookup returns CDR1 MNHEY and CDR2 SVGAGI. The origin of this receptor is a human donor with low-grade glioma or glioblastoma, undergoing nonglioma brain surgery, or in good health (not recorded which). The sample comprised glioma tissue, nonneoplastic brain tissue, or PBMCs (not recorded which). The chain couples TRBV6-5 to TRBJ2-5; D gene unclear. CDR3 loop: CASSYGLESQETQYF. The CDR3 DNA reads TGTGCCAGCAGTTACGGCTTGGAAAGCCAAGAGACCCAGTACTTT.